These 31 T cell receptor beta chains were all obtained from the same sample, sequenced in a study of patients and donors after allogeneic stem cell transplantation. TCRdb reanalysed the RT-PCR reads using MiXCR and keeps one entry per CDR3 protein. The profile shows some 230,000 distinct CDR3 sequences, 14% of them singletons. Input material: blood, either unsorted or a sorted T cell fraction (not recorded which). These receptors were obtained from a human donor who was either an allogeneic HSCT recipient or a stem cell or donor lymphocyte infusion donor (not recorded which). It is not recorded whose cells these are; they may come from a transplant donor.

This clonotype has a count of ten or more. The V and J genes are TRBV20-1 and TRBJ1-3; 9 nucleotides line up with TRBD1. Germline CDR1 reads DFQATT; CDR2 reads SNEGSKA (reference sequence). V shed 0 bases and J 0 bases; nucleotides not matched to a gene: 6. This CDR3 spans 17 amino acids. This CDR3 reads CSARDPGTGLSGNTIYF. In DNA, the CDR3 is TGCAGTGCTAGAGATCCCGGGACAGGGCTCTCTGGAAACACCATATATTTT.

This clonotype has a handful of counts. This chain uses TRBV12-3 or TRBV12-4 with TRBJ2-1, with TRBD2 matching 9 bases. With 5 bases clipped from V and 2 bases from J, the junction kept 10 bases outside the gene matches. The CDR3 is 17 residues long. The CDR3: CASSQETLAGTYNEQFF. In DNA, the CDR3 is TGTGCCAGCAGTCAGGAAACCCTAGCGGGAACCTACAATGAGCAGTTCTTC.

This clonotype was recorded at least ten times. V and J are TRBV9 and TRBJ2-1, with 8 bases that match TRBD2. CDR3 length: 17 amino acids. Germline trimming cut 3 bases from V and 6 bases from J; bases unmatched to any gene: 14. Germline V gene sequence: CDR1 SGDLS, CDR2 YYNGEE. This chain's CDR3 is CASSGLLEAGVLNEQFF. Here the CDR3 DNA reads TGTGCCAGCAGCGGCCTCCTAGAAGCGGGGGTACTCAATGAGCAGTTCTTC.

The V call is TRBV5-6, the J call TRBJ2-1; TRBD1 agrees at 9 bases. V shed 0 bases, J shed 6 bases, and the junction held 7 bases outside the gene matches. The germline CDR1 and CDR2 sequences are SGHDT and YYEEEE. There are 16 residues in the CDR3. CDR3 coding DNA: TGTGCCAGCAGCTTGGGCGAACAGGGGGCGGGCAATGAGCAGTTCTTC. This codes for CASSLGEQGAGNEQFF.

This clonotype appeared many times. The genes are TRBV7-6 and TRBJ1-1; TRBD1 agrees at 8 bases. The V gene end was trimmed by 5 bases and the J gene end by 7 bases; junction bases not matched to a gene: 9. This CDR3 region has 14 residues. Germline CDR1 reads SGHVS; CDR2 reads FNYEAQ. The CDR3: CASSLSTGVGEAFF. DNA for the CDR3: TGTGCCAGCAGCCTCTCGACAGGGGTCGGTGAAGCTTTCTTT.

This clonotype was seen more than once but under ten times. The V gene is TRBV27, the J gene TRBJ1-5; D is ambiguous. Trimming left V 4 bases short and J 15 bases short, with 19 bases between. Germline-derived CDR1 and CDR2 are MNHEY and SMNVEV (reference sequence). The CDR3 contains 13 residues. The CDR3 DNA is TGTGCCAGCAGTTCCCCAGACCGGATAGCTTGGCATTTT. Encoded protein: CASSSPDRIAWHF.

This clonotype was seen more than once but under ten times. The rearrangement links TRBV6-1 to TRBJ1-2; 8 bases align to TRBD1. Trimming removed 6 bases from V and 5 bases from J; junction bases left unmatched: 8. Germline V gene data show CDR1 as MNHNS and CDR2 as SASEGT. The CDR3 spans 14 residues. DNA for the CDR3: TGTGCCAGCAGAAACAGGGGGAAAGGGTATGGCTACACCTTC. This encodes CASRNRGKGYGYTF.

The chain recombines TRBV18 with TRBJ2-1; maybe TRBD1 (6 bases). Trimming cost V 3 bases and J 1 base, with 10 bases left between them. The CDR3 is 15 residues long. CDR1 and CDR2 from the germline V gene are KGHSH and LQKENI. The CDR3 protein is CASSPYRVSYNEQFF. The CDR3 DNA reads as TGTGCCAGCTCACCCTACAGGGTTTCCTACAATGAGCAGTTCTTC.

This clonotype was seen only a few times. This sequence joins TRBV7-6 and TRBJ2-1; D gene ambiguous. Deletions cut 5 bases from V and 1 base from J, with 12 bases between. The CDR3 covers 15 residues. Germline lookup yields CDR1 SGHVS and CDR2 FNYEAQ. CDR3 sequence reads: CASSPKVGSYNEQFF. The CDR3 DNA follows: TGTGCCAGCAGCCCAAAGGTGGGGTCCTACAATGAGCAGTTCTTC.

Only a few counts were recorded for this clonotype. The chain carries TRBV7-2 and TRBJ2-3; 8 nucleotides line up with TRBD2. Germline V lookup: CDR1 SGHTA, CDR2 FQGNSA. The CDR3 runs 15 residues. V shed 7 bases and J 5 bases; nucleotides not matched to a gene: 11. The CDR3 region is CASTYAGGFRDTQYF. The CDR3, as DNA: TGTGCCAGCACCTACGCGGGGGGCTTTCGAGATACGCAGTATTTT.

The chain links TRBV4-1 to TRBJ2-1, with D perhaps matching TRBD1 (5 bases). Trimming removed 0 bases at V and 3 bases at J, with 15 bases between. This CDR3 spans 17 amino acids. The germline V gene has CDR1 MGHRA and CDR2 YSYEKL. The DNA for the CDR3 is TGCGCCAGCAGCCAAGAGGGGCTACAAACATTCTACAATGAGCAGTTCTTC. As protein: CASSQEGLQTFYNEQFF.

The genes are TRBV4-1 and TRBJ1-1, with unresolved D. V dropped 1 base and J dropped 1 base, with 10 bases sitting between them. This CDR3 spans 15 amino acids. Per the germline V gene, CDR1 is MGHRA and CDR2 is YSYEKL. The CDR3 region is CASSQVSLPNTEAFF. DNA for the CDR3: TGCGCCAGCAGCCAAGTCTCCTTACCGAACACTGAAGCTTTCTTT.

This clonotype was seen only a few times. The gene calls are TRBV3-1 and TRBJ1-3; TRBD1 aligns across 9 bases. V lost 6 bases and J lost 2; bases outside the gene matches: 5. CDR3 length equals 15 residues. Germline values: CDR1 LGHDT, CDR2 YNNKEL (reference sequence). The CDR3 spells CASRLGTGPGNTIYF. CDR3 coding DNA: TGTGCCAGCAGGCTCGGGACAGGGCCTGGAAACACCATATATTTT.

The chain recombines TRBV7-2 with TRBJ1-6, with 11 nucleotides matching TRBD1. Trimming cost V 5 bases and J 11 bases; bases outside gene matches: 8. Per the germline V gene, CDR1 is SGHTA and CDR2 is FQGNSA. This CDR3 region has 15 residues. The CDR3 spells CASSPSGTGGTPLHF. The CDR3 DNA sequence: TGTGCCAGCAGCCCCTCCGGGACAGGGGGAACACCCCTCCACTTT. Together with reference TRBV7-2 and TRBJ1-6, the CDR3 gives the full variable domain: GAGVSQSPSNKVTEKGKDVELRCDPISGHTALYWYRQSLGQGLEFLIYFQGNSAPDKSGLPSDRFSAERTGGSVSTLTIQRTQQEDSAVYLCASSPSGTGGTPLHFGNGTRLTVT.

The chain is built from TRBV6-4 and TRBJ1-5; 10 bases are shared with TRBD1. Germline CDR1 and CDR2: MRHNA and SNTAGT. Germline trimming cut 4 bases from V and 6 bases from J; bases unmatched to any gene: 3. CDR3 length equals 14 residues. For the CDR3, the DNA is TGTGCCAGCAGTGCCGGGACAGGGGTTCAGCCCCAGCATTTT. It is translated as CASSAGTGVQPQHF.

There are a few counts of this clonotype. The V call is TRBV7-9, the J call TRBJ1-5, with TRBD1 matching 10 bases. The V segment lost 6 bases and the J segment 6 bases; nucleotides outside the gene matches: 5. CDR1 SEHNR and CDR2 FQNEAQ come from the germline V gene (reference sequence). CDR3 size: 14 residues. The CDR3 nucleotides read TGTGCCAGCAGTCTGGACAGGGGGTTTCAGCCCCAGCATTTT. Protein: CASSLDRGFQPQHF.

The V and J genes are TRBV20-1 and TRBJ2-1, with TRBD1 matching 7 bases. V shed 1 base, J shed 6 bases, and the junction held 3 bases outside the gene matches. The germline CDR1 and CDR2 sequences are DFQATT and SNEGSKA (reference sequence). The length of the CDR3 is 13 residues. CDR3 amino acids: CSARATGFNEQFF. In nucleotides, the CDR3 is TGCAGTGCTAGAGCGACAGGGTTCAATGAGCAGTTCTTC.

In this sample, this clonotype turned up a few times. The chain links TRBV7-2 to TRBJ2-4; D not certain. The V end lost 0 bases, the J end lost 3 bases, and 0 bases lay between the germline ends. CDR1 SGHTA and CDR2 FQGNSA come from the germline V gene. The CDR3 contains 12 residues. The CDR3 sequence is CASSLAKNIQYF. CDR3 coding DNA: TGTGCCAGCAGCTTAGCCAAAAACATTCAGTACTTC.

The J gene is TRBJ2-1, the V gene TRBV11-3; 10 positions agree with TRBD1. Losses at the gene ends were 5 bases for V and 12 bases for J; bases not matched to a gene: 10. This CDR3 is 14 amino acids long. Germline CDR1 and CDR2: SGHNT and YENEEA. CDR3 in DNA: TGTGCCAGCAGCCTGCGGGACAGGGGTTCACCGCAGTTCTTC. It encodes CASSLRDRGSPQFF.

The chain uses TRBV12-3 or TRBV12-4 and TRBJ2-1; 12 bases are shared with TRBD1. The CDR3 runs to 14 residues. Trimming took 5 bases from V and 8 from J; bases not matched to a gene: 4. CDR3 sequence reads: CASSGDRGRHEQFF. DNA for the CDR3: TGTGCCAGCAGTGGGGACAGGGGGCGTCATGAGCAGTTCTTC.

This chain uses TRBV7-2 with TRBJ1-2, with 7 nucleotides matching TRBD1. J lost 4 bases, V lost 2 bases, and 7 bases had no gene match. This CDR3 region has 15 residues. Germline CDR1 and CDR2: SGHTA and FQGNSA. The CDR3 sequence: CASSLMEGAGYGYTF. The DNA of the CDR3 is TGTGCCAGCAGCTTAATGGAGGGGGCAGGCTATGGCTACACCTTC.

This clonotype was detected ten times or more. V usage is TRBV7-9 and J usage is TRBJ2-5; 13 bases map to TRBD2. The germline CDR1 and CDR2 sequences are SEHNR and FQNEAQ (reference sequence). The CDR3 loop spans 16 amino acids. J lost 4 bases, V lost 5 bases, and 7 bases had no gene match. CDR3 sequence reads: CASSPWTSGSGETQYF. CDR3 nucleotide sequence: TGTGCCAGCAGCCCCTGGACTAGCGGGAGCGGAGAGACCCAGTACTTC.

This clonotype was seen at least ten times. The V gene is TRBV5-1, the J gene TRBJ2-5; 9 bases line up with TRBD2. CDR3 length: 16 residues. Germline trimming cut 3 bases from V and 3 bases from J; bases unmatched to any gene: 9. Per the germline V gene, CDR1 is SGHRS and CDR2 is YFSETQ. The CDR3 loop reads CASSSNVASGEETQYF. The CDR3 DNA sequence: TGCGCCAGCAGCTCAAACGTAGCTAGCGGGGAAGAGACCCAGTACTTC.

This clonotype came up a few times. The V call is TRBV5-1, the J call TRBJ2-3; D perhaps matches TRBD2 (6 bases). The germline V gene has CDR1 SGHRS and CDR2 YFSETQ. The CDR3 totals 15 residues. Trimming cost V 3 bases and J 0 bases, with 11 bases left between them. This CDR3 is CASSYGSGSTDTQYF. As DNA, the CDR3 is TGCGCCAGCAGCTACGGAAGCGGGAGCACAGATACGCAGTATTTT.

The V call is TRBV2, the J call TRBJ1-1; 11 bases are shared with TRBD1. This CDR3 is built from 17 residues. V shed 7 bases and J 0 bases; nucleotides not matched to a gene: 10. CDR1 is SNHLY, CDR2 FYNNEI, per germline. Written as DNA, the CDR3 is TGTGCCAGCACGTCCCGGACAGGGGGCCAGATGAACACTGAAGCTTTCTTT. As protein: CASTSRTGGQMNTEAFF. The whole variable domain, filled in from reference TRBV2 and TRBJ1-1, reads EPEVTQTPSHQVTQMGQEVILRCVPISNHLYFYWYRQILGQKVEFLVSFYNNEISEKSEIFDDQFSVERPDGSNFTLKIRSTKLEDSAMYFCASTSRTGGQMNTEAFFGQGTRLTVV.

The CDR3 reads CASCRTGGSYEQYF. CDR3 sequence (DNA): TGTGCCAGCTGTCGGACAGGGGGGTCCTACGAGCAGTACTTC. The chain employs TRBV19 and TRBJ2-7; 10 nucleotides align to TRBD1. J lost 1 base, V lost 9 bases, and 6 bases had no gene match. CDR3 length: 14 residues. Germline values: CDR1 LNHDA, CDR2 SQIVND (reference sequence).

The chain carries TRBV12-3 or TRBV12-4 and TRBJ2-3; D might be TRBD2 (6 bases). The V gene lost 6 bases and the J gene lost 4 bases, with 11 bases spanning the gap. The CDR3 totals 13 residues. This CDR3 reads CASRPDYSDTQYF. CDR3 coding DNA: TGTGCCAGCAGGCCGGACTATTCAGATACGCAGTATTTT.

This chain connects TRBV6-2 or TRBV6-3 to TRBJ2-1, with TRBD2 matching 8 bases. V was pared by 7 bases and J by 9 bases, with 14 bases of the junction left unmatched. The CDR3 runs to 15 residues. From germline, CDR1 is MNHEY and CDR2 SVGEGT. CDR3 residues: CASKGGGPAWIEQFF. CDR3 sequence (DNA): TGTGCCAGCAAGGGCGGGGGGCCTGCTTGGATTGAGCAGTTCTTC.

The genes are TRBV7-2 and TRBJ2-7; D is undetermined. Germline loops: CDR1 SGHTA, CDR2 FQGNSA. V was shortened by 0 bases and J by 7 bases, with 13 bases between the two germline ends. The CDR3 runs to 14 residues. The CDR3: CASSLAPLAGEQYF. The CDR3 region has the DNA TGTGCCAGCAGCTTAGCTCCCTTAGCAGGTGAGCAGTACTTC.

This clonotype turned up a few times. The chain couples TRBV20-1 to TRBJ1-2; 8 nucleotides agree with TRBD1. The CDR3 totals 17 residues. Germline trimming cut 0 bases from V and 2 bases from J; bases unmatched to any gene: 11. Germline V gene lookup returns CDR1 DFQATT and CDR2 SNEGSKA (reference sequence). The CDR3 sequence is CSARDILGGTGNYGYTF. The CDR3 DNA is TGCAGTGCTAGAGATATCCTAGGGGGGACAGGAAACTATGGCTACACCTTC.

A few counts support this clonotype. The V gene is TRBV6-1, the J gene TRBJ1-2; 7 bases fit TRBD1. Germline loops: CDR1 MNHNS, CDR2 SASEGT. Trimming took 5 bases from V and 3 from J; bases not matched to a gene: 3. This CDR3 has 13 residues. The chain's CDR3 is CASSQTGDYGYTF. In nucleotides, the CDR3 is TGTGCCAGCAGTCAAACAGGGGACTATGGCTACACCTTC.